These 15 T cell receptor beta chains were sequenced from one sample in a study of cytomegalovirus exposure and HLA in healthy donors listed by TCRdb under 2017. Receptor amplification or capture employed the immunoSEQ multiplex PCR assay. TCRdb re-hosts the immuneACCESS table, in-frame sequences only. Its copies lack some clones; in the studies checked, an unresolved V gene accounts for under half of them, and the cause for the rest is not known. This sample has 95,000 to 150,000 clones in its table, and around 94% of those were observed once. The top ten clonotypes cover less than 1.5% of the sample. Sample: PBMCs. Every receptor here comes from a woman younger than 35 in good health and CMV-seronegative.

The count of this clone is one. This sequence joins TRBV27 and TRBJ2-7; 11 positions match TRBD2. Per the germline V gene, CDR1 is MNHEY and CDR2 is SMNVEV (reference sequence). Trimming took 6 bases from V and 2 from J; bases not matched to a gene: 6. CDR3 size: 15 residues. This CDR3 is CASSPIAGGTYEQYF. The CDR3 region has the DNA TGTGCCAGCAGCCCCATAGCGGGAGGGACCTACGAGCAGTACTTC.

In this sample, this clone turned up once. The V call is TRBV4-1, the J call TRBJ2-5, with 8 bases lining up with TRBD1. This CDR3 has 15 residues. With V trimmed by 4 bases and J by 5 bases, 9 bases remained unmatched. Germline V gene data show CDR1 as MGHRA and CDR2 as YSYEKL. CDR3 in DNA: TGCGCCAGCAGCCCTGACAGGGGATCCGTTGAGACCCAGTACTTC. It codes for CASSPDRGSVETQYF.

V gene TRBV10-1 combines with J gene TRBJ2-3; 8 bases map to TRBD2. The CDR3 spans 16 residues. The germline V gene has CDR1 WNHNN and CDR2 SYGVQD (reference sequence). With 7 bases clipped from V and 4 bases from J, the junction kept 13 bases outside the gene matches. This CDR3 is CASTSPGAGEADTQYF. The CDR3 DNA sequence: TGCGCCAGCACCTCCCCTGGAGCGGGAGAGGCAGATACGCAGTATTTT.

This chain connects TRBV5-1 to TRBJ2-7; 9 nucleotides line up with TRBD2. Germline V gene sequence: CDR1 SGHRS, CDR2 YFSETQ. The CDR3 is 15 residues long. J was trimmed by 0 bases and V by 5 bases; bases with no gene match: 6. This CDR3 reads CASRINSGSSYEQYF. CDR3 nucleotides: TGCGCCAGCAGGATTAATAGCGGGAGCTCCTACGAGCAGTACTTC.

The CDR3 DNA reads as TGCGCCAGCAGCCGAGCCACGTCCAGATCGGGCACCGGGGAGCTGTTTTTT. As protein: CASSRATSRSGTGELFF. V usage is TRBV4-1 and J usage is TRBJ2-2; D is unresolved. Germline V gene data show CDR1 as MGHRA and CDR2 as YSYEKL. This CDR3 spans 17 amino acids. The V and J ends lost 4 bases and 4 bases respectively, with 19 bases between them.

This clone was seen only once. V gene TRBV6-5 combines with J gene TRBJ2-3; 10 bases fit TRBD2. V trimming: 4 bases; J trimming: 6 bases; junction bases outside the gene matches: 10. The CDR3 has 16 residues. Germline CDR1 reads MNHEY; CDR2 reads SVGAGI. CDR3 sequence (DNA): TGTGCCAGCAGTTTCCTTCTAGCGGGAGATGTGGATACGCAGTATTTT. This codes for CASSFLLAGDVDTQYF.

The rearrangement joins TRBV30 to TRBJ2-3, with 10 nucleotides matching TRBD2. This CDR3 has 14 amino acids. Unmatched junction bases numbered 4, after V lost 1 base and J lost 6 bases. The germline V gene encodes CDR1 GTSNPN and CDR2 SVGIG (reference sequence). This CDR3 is CAWSDSGGADTQYF. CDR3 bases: TGTGCCTGGAGTGACAGCGGGGGGGCCGATACGCAGTATTTT.

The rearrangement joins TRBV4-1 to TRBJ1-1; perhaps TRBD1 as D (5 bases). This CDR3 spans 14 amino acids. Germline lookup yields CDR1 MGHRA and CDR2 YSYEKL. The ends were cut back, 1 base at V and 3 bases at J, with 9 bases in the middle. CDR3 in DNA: TGCGCCAGCAGCCAAGGCCGGGGGTACACTGAAGCTTTCTTT. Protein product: CASSQGRGYTEAFF.

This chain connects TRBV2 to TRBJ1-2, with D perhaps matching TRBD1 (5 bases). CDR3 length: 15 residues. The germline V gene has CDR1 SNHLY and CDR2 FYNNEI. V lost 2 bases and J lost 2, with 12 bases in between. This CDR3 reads CASSEWGGTNYGYTF. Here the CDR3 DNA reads TGTGCCAGCAGTGAATGGGGGGGAACCAACTATGGCTACACCTTC.

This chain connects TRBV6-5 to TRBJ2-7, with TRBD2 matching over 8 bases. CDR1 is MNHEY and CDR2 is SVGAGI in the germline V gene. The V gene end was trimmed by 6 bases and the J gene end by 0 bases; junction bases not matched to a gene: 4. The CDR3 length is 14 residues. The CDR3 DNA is TGTGCCAGCAGATCACTAGCGGACTCCTACGAGCAGTACTTC. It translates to CASRSLADSYEQYF.

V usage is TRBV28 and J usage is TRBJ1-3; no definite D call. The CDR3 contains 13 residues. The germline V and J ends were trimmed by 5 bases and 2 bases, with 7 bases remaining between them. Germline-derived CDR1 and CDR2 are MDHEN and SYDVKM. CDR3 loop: CASSNVAGNTIYF. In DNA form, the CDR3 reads TGTGCCAGCAGTAATGTCGCTGGAAACACCATATATTTT.

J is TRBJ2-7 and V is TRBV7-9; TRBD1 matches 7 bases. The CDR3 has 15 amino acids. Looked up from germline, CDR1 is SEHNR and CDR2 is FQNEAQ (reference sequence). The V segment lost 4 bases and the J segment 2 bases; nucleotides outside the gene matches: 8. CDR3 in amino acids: CASSSPTGSTYEQYF. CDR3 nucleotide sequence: TGTGCCAGCAGCTCCCCGACAGGGAGTACCTACGAGCAGTACTTC.

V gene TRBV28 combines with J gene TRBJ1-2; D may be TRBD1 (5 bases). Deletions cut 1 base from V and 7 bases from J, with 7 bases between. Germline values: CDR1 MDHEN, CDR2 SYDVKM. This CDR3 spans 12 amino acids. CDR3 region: CASSLSGSGYTF. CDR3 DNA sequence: TGTGCCAGCAGTTTATCAGGGTCTGGCTACACCTTC.

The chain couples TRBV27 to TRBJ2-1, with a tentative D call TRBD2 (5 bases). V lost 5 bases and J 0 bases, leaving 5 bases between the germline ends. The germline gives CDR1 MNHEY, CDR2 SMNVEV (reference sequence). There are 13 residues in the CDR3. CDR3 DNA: TGTGCCAGCAGTGACTACTCCTACAATGAGCAGTTCTTC. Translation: CASSDYSYNEQFF.

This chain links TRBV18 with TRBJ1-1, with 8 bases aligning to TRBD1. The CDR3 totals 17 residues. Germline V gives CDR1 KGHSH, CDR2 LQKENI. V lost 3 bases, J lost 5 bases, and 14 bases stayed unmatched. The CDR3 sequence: CASSPALPDRGLTEAFF. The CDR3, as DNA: TGTGCCAGCTCACCGGCTCTCCCTGACAGGGGATTAACTGAAGCTTTCTTT.